This T cell receptor (beta chain) was recorded in a study of blood T cell repertoires in COVID-19. Background on the study: Researchers got acute and convalescent COVID-19 samples from the United States, Italy and Spain.

Generated by immunoSEQ multiplex PCR, the TCRdb table keeps only in-frame clones and is missing some. This sample has some 220,000 clones; approximately 78% occur once, and the top ten carry 5.2%. This TCR came from a woman between 65 and 79 years old with COVID-19, enrolled during active disease. The sequenced sample was peripheral blood.

In DNA, the CDR3 is TGTGCCAGCAGTTCGCCCGCAGGGGTCGCCCGCTCTGGAAACACCATATATTTT. Translated, it gives CASSSPAGVARSGNTIYF. J is TRBJ1-3 and V is TRBV28; TRBD1 is a possible D gene (6 bases). Trimming removed 4 bases at V and 0 bases at J, with 19 bases between. Looked up from germline, CDR1 is MDHEN and CDR2 is SYDVKM. This CDR3 region has 18 residues.